This T cell receptor beta chain appears in the sequencing data of a study of blood T cell repertoires in COVID-19. Background on the study: The origin of the acute and convalescent COVID-19 samples was the United States, Italy and Spain.

Participants spanned ages about 18 to 100 years and resided in 24 US areas. Recovery meant two consecutive negative NP/OP PCR tests, professional clearance, or resolved symptoms. As processed by the authors: Amplification of reference gene primers provided the estimated nucleated cell counts. This table comes from immunoSEQ multiplex PCR, and its TCRdb copy is limited to in-frame clones, with some not included. That table is the source of V, J and clone size, and D and trimming were worked out from the DNA. Among some 490,000 clones listed, less than 90% were seen once. The specimen was PBMCs or T cells enriched from blood (not recorded which). This receptor was identified in a woman aged 60-70 years who had recovered from COVID-19.

CDR3 DNA: TGTGCCAGCAGCTGGGACAGGGGACCAGATACGCAGTATTTT. Translation: CASSWDRGPDTQYF. The rearrangement uses TRBV5-5 and TRBJ2-3, with TRBD1 matching 10 bases. Unmatched junction bases numbered 2, after V lost 3 bases and J lost 4 bases. The length of the CDR3 is 14 residues. The germline V gene has CDR1 SGHKS and CDR2 YYEKEE (reference sequence). Full variable domain (outside the CDR3, taken from reference TRBV5-5 and TRBJ2-3): DAGVTQSPTHLIKTRGQQVTLRCSPISGHKSVSWYQQVLGQGPQFIFQYYEKEERGRGNFPDRFSARQFPNYSSELNVNALLLGDSALYLCASSWDRGPDTQYFGPGTRLTVL.